These 2 T cell receptor beta chains were sequenced from one sample in a study of OX40 agonist ivuxolimab in advanced cancers. Assay used: immunoSEQ multiplex PCR; TCRdb lists only in-frame clones, some missing. The sample shows roughly 56,000 clones, around four fifths of them seen only once. This specimen consisted of CD4+ or CD8+ T cells sorted from blood, obtained in a trial of the OX40 agonist ivuxolimab. The source is an adult with an advanced solid tumor such as melanoma, head and neck, liver or kidney cancer.

V is TRBV9 and J is TRBJ2-3; a weak D match, TRBD2 (7 bases). This CDR3 has 17 amino acids. CDR1 SGDLS and CDR2 YYNGEE come from the germline V gene. V dropped 5 bases and J dropped 6 bases, with 25 bases sitting between them. The CDR3 nucleotides are TGTGCCAGCAGTTTAAAGATAACAGGGAGGGTTGGGGATACGCAGTATTTT. Its translation: CASSLKITGRVGDTQYF.

This clone was detected a few times. The chain's CDR3 is CASSKRAGPNTDTQYF. The CDR3 DNA is TGTGCCAGCAGCAAAAGGGCGGGGCCGAACACAGATACGCAGTATTTT. The rearrangement joins TRBV21-1 to TRBJ2-3; TRBD2, the table's D call, lacks a check against the DNA. TRBV21-1 is a recognized pseudogene. CDR3 length: 16 residues.